This record concerns one TCR beta chain sequence. The data stem from a study of cytomegalovirus exposure and HLA in healthy donors. The primer mix had 60 Vbeta and 13 Jbeta primers. Assay used: immunoSEQ multiplex PCR; TCRdb lists only in-frame clones, some missing. This repertoire shows about 180,000 clones, 82% found once; its top ten account for about 1.5%. Germline V gene data show CDR1 as SGHNT and CDR2 as YENEEA. V dropped 5 bases and J dropped 1 base, with 11 bases sitting between them. The CDR3 covers 14 residues. The chain links TRBV11-3 to TRBJ1-1; the D is unclear. The sequenced material came from PBMCs. This TCR was recovered from a middle-aged man in good health and CMV-seronegative. This chain's CDR3 is CASSNREQNTEAFF. CDR3 nucleotides: TGTGCCAGCAGCAATCGGGAACAGAACACTGAAGCTTTCTTT. Combining the CDR3 with reference TRBV11-3 and TRBJ1-1 gives the whole variable domain EAGVVQSPRYKIIEKKQPVAFWCNPISGHNTLYWYLQNLGQGPELLIRYENEEAVDDSQLPKDRFSAERLKGVDSTLKIQPAELGDSAVYLCASSNREQNTEAFFGQGTRLTVV.